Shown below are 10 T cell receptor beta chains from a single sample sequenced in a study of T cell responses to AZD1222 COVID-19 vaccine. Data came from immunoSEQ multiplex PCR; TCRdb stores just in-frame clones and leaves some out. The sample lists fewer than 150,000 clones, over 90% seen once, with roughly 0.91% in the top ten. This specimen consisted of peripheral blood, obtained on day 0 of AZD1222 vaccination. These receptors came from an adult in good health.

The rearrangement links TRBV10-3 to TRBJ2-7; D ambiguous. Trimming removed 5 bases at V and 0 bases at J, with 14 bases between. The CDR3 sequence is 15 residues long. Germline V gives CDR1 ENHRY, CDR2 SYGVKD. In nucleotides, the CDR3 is TGTGCCATCAGTCCGGGTCCCAGTAGCTCCTACGAGCAGTACTTC. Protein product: CAISPGPSSSYEQYF.

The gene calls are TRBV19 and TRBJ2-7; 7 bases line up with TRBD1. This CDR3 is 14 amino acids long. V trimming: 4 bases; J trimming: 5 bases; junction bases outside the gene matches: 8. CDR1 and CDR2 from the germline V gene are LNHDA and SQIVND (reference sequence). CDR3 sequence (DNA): TGTGCCAGTAGTACCGGGACAGAGTATAACGAGCAGTACTTC. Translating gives CASSTGTEYNEQYF.

CDR3 coding DNA: TGCGCCAGCACCCCCGCGATAGCGGGGAGACTAGCCAAAAACATTCAGTACTTC. Translation gives CASTPAIAGRLAKNIQYF. The chain joins TRBV5-1 to TRBJ2-4; 8 bases agree with TRBD2. CDR1 is SGHRS, CDR2 YFSETQ, per germline. Trimming cost V 6 bases and J 0 bases; bases outside gene matches: 14. The CDR3 has 18 residues.

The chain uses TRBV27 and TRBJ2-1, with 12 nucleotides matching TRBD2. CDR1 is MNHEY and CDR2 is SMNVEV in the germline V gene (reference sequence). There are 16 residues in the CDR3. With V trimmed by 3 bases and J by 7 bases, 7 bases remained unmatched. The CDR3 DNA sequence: TGTGCCAGCAGTTTGGCTAGCGGGGGGGCCGCAAATGAGCAGTTCTTC. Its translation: CASSLASGGAANEQFF.

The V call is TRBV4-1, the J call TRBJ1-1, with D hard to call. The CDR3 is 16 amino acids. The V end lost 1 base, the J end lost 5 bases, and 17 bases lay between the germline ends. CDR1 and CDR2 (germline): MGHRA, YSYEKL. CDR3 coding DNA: TGCGCCAGCAGCCAAGTATATTTGAAAGTTGGGACTGAAGCTTTCTTT. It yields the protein CASSQVYLKVGTEAFF.

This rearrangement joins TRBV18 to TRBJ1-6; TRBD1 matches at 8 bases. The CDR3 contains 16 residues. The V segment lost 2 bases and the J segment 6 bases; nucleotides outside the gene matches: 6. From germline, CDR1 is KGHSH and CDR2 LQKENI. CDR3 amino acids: CASSPAGTGGNSPLHF. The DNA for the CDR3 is TGTGCCAGCTCACCAGCCGGGACAGGCGGTAATTCACCCCTCCACTTT.

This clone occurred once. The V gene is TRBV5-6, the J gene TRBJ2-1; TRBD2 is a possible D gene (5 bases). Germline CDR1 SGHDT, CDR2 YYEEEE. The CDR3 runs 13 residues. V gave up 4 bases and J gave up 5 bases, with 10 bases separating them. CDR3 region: CASSADLHNEQFF. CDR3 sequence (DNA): TGTGCCAGCAGCGCGGACTTGCACAATGAGCAGTTCTTC. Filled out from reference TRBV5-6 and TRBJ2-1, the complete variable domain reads DAGVTQSPTHLIKTRGQQVTLRCSPKSGHDTVSWYQQALGQGPQFIFQYYEEEERQRGNFPDRFSGHQFPNYSSELNVNALLLGDSALYLCASSADLHNEQFFGPGTRLTVL.

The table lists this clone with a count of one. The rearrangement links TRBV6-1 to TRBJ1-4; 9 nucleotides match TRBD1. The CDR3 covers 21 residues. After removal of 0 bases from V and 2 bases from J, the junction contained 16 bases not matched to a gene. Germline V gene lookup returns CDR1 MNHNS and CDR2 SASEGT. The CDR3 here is CASSEAVWWDRERGTNEKLFF. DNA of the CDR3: TGTGCCAGCAGTGAAGCTGTATGGTGGGACAGGGAACGGGGGACTAATGAAAAACTGTTTTTT.

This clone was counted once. The CDR3 nucleotides read TGTGCCAGCAGCCCTAGCGGGTACACAGATACGCAGTATTTT. This codes for CASSPSGYTDTQYF. The J gene is TRBJ2-3, the V gene TRBV14, with TRBD2 identical over 8 bases. CDR1 is SGHDN and CDR2 is FVKESK in the germline V gene. The CDR3 has 14 residues. The V gene end was trimmed by 4 bases and the J gene end by 2 bases; junction bases not matched to a gene: 2.

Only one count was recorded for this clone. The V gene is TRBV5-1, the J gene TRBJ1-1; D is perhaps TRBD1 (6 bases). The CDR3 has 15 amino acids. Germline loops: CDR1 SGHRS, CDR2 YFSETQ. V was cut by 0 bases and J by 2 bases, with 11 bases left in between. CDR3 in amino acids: CASSLARGHNTEAFF. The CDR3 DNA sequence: TGCGCCAGCAGCTTGGCCAGGGGACACAACACTGAAGCTTTCTTT.